This is a list of T cell receptor beta chains from one sample in a study of graft-versus-host responses after intestinal transplantation. The table came from immunoSEQ multiplex PCR; TCRdb's copy has only in-frame clones and leaves some out. The sample consists of over 65,000 clones, 91% of them appearing once. What these receptors recognize is not known. The sample in question was unstimulated CD4+ T cells sorted from spleen or lymph node cells, obtained before intestinal transplant. These receptors came from a human donor who received an intestinal transplant. The CDR3 runs from the conserved cysteine through the conserved F or W.

v_call	j_call	cdr3_aa
TRBV18	TRBJ2-7	CASSPNRGYEQYF
TRBV5-5	TRBJ1-2	CASSFDTQGTIFPNYGYTF
TRBV7-2	TRBJ2-6	CASSLNLQGAAGANVLTF
TRBV9	TRBJ2-7	CASSDGQGSYEQYF
TRBV6-5	TRBJ2-7	CASSRGLAGTYEQYF
TRBV30	TRBJ2-7	CACRGRGPLYEQYF
TRBV4-3	TRBJ1-1	CASSQEGRDTEAFF
TRBV5-1	TRBJ2-3	CASSLTSGGDTQYF
TRBV9	TRBJ1-1	CASSLGQSEAFF
TRBV6-5	TRBJ2-7	CASSYLQGGEQYF
TRBV27	TRBJ1-6	CASSLSRTGGNSMLPYNSPLHF
TRBV18	TRBJ2-7	CASSRSGGDTYEQYF
TRBV19	TRBJ1-1	CASSRIPPGGTEAFF
TRBV12-5	TRBJ2-5	CASADPTGVQETQYF
TRBV18	TRBJ2-2	CASSPSQGRATGELFF
TRBV7-9	TRBJ2-7	CASSLGQGAWEQYF
TRBV9	TRBJ2-1	CASSVVDIYNEQFF
TRBV7-8	TRBJ2-5	CASSSLETQYF
TRBV4-2	TRBJ1-1	CASSQDRGKNTEAFF
TRBV7-2	TRBJ1-1	CASSLARTGTNTEAFF
TRBV5-1	TRBJ1-3	CASSLDSSGNTIYF
TRBV21-1	TRBJ1-6	CASTPYLGGSWESSYNSPLHF
TRBV9	TRBJ2-6	CASSAPREPREGLISGANVLTF
TRBV7-9	TRBJ1-3	CASSLATDRVNTIYF
TRBV10-3	TRBJ2-5	CAISKLGRETQYF
TRBV19	TRBJ2-3	CASSRQTDTQYF
TRBV2	TRBJ2-7	CASSGRLGGQQYF
TRBV19	TRBJ2-3	CASSIAPDSYTQYF
TRBV7-2	TRBJ2-3	CASSFQDTQYF
TRBV19	TRBJ2-3	CASSIVTGYTDTQYF
TRBV21-1	TRBJ1-6	CASSGIGDRGNSPLHF
TRBV21-1	TRBJ2-6	CASSKKGASGANVLTF
TRBV6-5	TRBJ2-3	CASSLQGTTDTQYF
TRBV30	TRBJ2-5	CAWSTRWAQQETQYF
TRBV12-5	TRBJ2-5	CASGLTGGGLETQYF
TRBV7-2	TRBJ2-1	CASSTTLAGGHWFF
TRBV7-2	TRBJ2-3	CASSESGSDTQYF
TRBV5-1	TRBJ2-7	CASSWGTGDEQYF
TRBV6-5	TRBJ1-1	CASSRTGAAHTEAFF
TRBV10-2	TRBJ1-1	CASRDVRNTEAFF
TRBV6-1	TRBJ1-1	CASRLVGPTEAFF
TRBV7-9	TRBJ2-5	CASSLAGGQETQYF
TRBV19	TRBJ1-5	CASSIRQGDQPQHF
TRBV5-4	TRBJ1-2	CASSLGRTGKNGYTF
TRBV19	TRBJ1-1	CASSIPGLLAFF
TRBV19	TRBJ1-5	CASSMQGAANQPQHF
TRBV7-2	TRBJ2-3	CASSSDRPNTQYF
TRBV7-8	TRBJ1-6	CASSQYRGIIESPLHF
TRBV21-1	TRBJ1-5	CASSKMRVVEQPQHF
TRBV19	TRBJ1-6	CASSAASGLRYNSPLHF